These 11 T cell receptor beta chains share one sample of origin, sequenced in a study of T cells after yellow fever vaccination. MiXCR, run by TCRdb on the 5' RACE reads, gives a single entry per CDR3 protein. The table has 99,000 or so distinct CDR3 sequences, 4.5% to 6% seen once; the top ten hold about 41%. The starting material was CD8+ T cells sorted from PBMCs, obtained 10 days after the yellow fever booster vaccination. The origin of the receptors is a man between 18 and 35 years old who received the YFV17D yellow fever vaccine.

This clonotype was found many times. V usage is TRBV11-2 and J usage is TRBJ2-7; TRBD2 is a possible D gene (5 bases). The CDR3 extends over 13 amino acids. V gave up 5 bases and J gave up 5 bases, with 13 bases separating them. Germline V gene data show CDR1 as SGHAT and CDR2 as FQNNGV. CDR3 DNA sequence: TGTGCCAGCAGCCCAGAGGAGAGGGACGAGCAGTACGTC. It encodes CASSPEERDEQYV.

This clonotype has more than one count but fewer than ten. CDR3 DNA: TGTGCCAGCGGCTCACGGACAGGGATCCTTCCCTACGAGCAGTACGTC. Translation gives CASGSRTGILPYEQYV. The chain has TRBV6-2 or TRBV6-3 and TRBJ2-7, with TRBD1 matching 8 bases. Germline trimming cut 8 bases from V and 2 bases from J; bases unmatched to any gene: 14. This CDR3 has 16 residues. CDR1 is MNHEY and CDR2 is SVGEGT in the germline V gene.

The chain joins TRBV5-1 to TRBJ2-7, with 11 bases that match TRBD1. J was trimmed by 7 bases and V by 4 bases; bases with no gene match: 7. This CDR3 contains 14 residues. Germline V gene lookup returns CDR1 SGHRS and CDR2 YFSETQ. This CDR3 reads CASSAGQGAEEQYV. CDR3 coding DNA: TGCGCCAGCAGCGCCGGACAGGGGGCCGAGGAGCAGTACGTC.

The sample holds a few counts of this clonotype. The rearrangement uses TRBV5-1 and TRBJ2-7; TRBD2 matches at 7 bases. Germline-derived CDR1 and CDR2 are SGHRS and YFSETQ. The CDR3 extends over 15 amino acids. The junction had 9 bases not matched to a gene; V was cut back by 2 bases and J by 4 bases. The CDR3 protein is CASSFRLAIEYEQYF. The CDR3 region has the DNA TGCGCCAGCAGCTTCAGACTAGCTATCGAGTACGAGCAGTACTTC.

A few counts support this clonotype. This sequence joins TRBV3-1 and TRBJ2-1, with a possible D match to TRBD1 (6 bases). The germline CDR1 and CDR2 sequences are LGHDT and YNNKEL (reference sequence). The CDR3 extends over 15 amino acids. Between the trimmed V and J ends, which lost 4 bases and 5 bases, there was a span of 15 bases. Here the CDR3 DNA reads TGTGCCAGCAGCCCGTGGACAGAAGGAGACAATGAGCAGTTCTTC. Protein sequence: CASSPWTEGDNEQFF.

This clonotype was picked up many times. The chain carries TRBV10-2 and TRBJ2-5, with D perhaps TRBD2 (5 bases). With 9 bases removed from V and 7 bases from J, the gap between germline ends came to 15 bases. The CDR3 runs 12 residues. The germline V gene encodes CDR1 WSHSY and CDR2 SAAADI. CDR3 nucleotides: TGCGCCAGTCTTCAGGCGAGCGGGACCCAGTACTTC. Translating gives CASLQASGTQYF.

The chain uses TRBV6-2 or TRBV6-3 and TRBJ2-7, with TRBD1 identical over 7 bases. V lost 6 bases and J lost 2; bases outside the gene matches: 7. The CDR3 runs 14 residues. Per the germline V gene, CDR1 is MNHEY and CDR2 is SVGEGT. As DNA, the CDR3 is TGTGCCAGCAGAAACCCGGGACAGACCTACGAGCAGTACGTC. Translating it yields CASRNPGQTYEQYV.

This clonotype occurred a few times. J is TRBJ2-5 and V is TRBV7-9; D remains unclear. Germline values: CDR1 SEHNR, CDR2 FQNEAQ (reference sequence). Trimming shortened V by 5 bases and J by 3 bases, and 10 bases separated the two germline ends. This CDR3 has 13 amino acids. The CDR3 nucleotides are TGTGCCAGCAGCCCTGCCCTAAAAGAGACCCAGTACTTC. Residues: CASSPALKETQYF.

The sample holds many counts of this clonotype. Here the CDR3 reads CASSGPSRGDEQYV. The CDR3 DNA sequence: TGCGCCAGCAGCGGACCTTCCAGGGGGGACGAGCAGTACGTC. This rearrangement joins TRBV4-1 to TRBJ2-7; the D gene is possibly TRBD1 (7 bases). There are 14 residues in the CDR3. Germline V gene sequence: CDR1 MGHRA, CDR2 YSYEKL. V lost 5 bases and J 5 bases, leaving 16 bases between the germline ends.

The CDR3 region is CASSLSGGGELFF. In nucleotides, the CDR3 is TGTGCCAGCAGCTTATCGGGGGGCGGGGAGCTGTTTTTT. This chain links TRBV7-2 with TRBJ2-2; 7 bases are a match to TRBD2. The germline V gene encodes CDR1 SGHTA and CDR2 FQGNSA. V lost 2 bases, J lost 7 bases, and 1 base stayed unmatched. This CDR3 region has 13 residues.

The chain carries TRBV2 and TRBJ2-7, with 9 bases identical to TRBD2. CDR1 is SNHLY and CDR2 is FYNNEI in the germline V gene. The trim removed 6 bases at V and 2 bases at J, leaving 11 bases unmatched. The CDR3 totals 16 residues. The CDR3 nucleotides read TGTGCCAGCAGGGAGCGGGGGGACTCACCCACCTACGAGCAGTACGTC. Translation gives CASRERGDSPTYEQYV.